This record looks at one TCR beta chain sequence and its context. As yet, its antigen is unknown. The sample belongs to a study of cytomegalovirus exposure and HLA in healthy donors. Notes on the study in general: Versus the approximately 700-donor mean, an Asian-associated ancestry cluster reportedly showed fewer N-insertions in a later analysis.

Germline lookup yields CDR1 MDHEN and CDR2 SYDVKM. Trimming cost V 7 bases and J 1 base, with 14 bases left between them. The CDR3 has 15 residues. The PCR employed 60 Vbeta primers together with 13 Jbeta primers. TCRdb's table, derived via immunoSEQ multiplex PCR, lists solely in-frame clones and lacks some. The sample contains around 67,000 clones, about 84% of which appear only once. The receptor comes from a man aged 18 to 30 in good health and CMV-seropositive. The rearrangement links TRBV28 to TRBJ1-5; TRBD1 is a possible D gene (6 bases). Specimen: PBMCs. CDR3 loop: CASIPGTPSNQPQHF. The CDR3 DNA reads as TGTGCCAGCATTCCCGGGACACCAAGCAATCAGCCCCAGCATTTT. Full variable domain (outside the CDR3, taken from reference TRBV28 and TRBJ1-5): DVKVTQSSRYLVKRTGEKVFLECVQDMDHENMFWYRQDPGLGLRLIYFSYDVKMKEKGDIPEGYSVSREKKERFSLILESASTNQTSMYLCASIPGTPSNQPQHFGDGTRLSIL.